Listed here are 29 T cell receptor beta chains from one sample, sequenced in a study of identical twins. TCRdb re-called the 5' RACE reads with MiXCR, one entry per CDR3 protein. This table has about 720,000 distinct CDR3 sequences, about 18% appearing once. These data also featured in a second study, about T cells expressing NK-cell markers.

What was sequenced was PBMCs. All receptors come from a woman between 18 and 29 years old in good health.

Only a few counts were recorded for this clonotype. The CDR3 loop is CATSDATGNYGYTF. The CDR3 DNA follows: TGTGCCACCAGTGATGCGACAGGGAACTATGGCTACACCTTC. The rearrangement uses TRBV24-1 and TRBJ1-2; 7 bases agree with TRBD1. The germline V gene encodes CDR1 KGHDR and CDR2 SFDVKD. The CDR3 has 14 residues. The V and J ends lost 3 bases and 2 bases, in that order; junction bases with no gene match: 2.

The rearrangement uses TRBV27 and TRBJ2-7; D is possibly TRBD2 (6 bases). Looked up from germline, CDR1 is MNHEY and CDR2 is SMNVEV (reference sequence). The CDR3 sequence is 14 residues long. V was pared by 3 bases and J by 6 bases, with 15 bases between. The CDR3 nucleotides read TGTGCCAGCAGTTTCGGGAGTCCCCGGGGCGAGCAGTACTTC. Protein product: CASSFGSPRGEQYF.

The chain couples TRBV5-1 to TRBJ2-1; 9 positions match TRBD2. Germline V lookup: CDR1 SGHRS, CDR2 YFSETQ. J gave up 6 bases and V 3 bases, and 7 bases lay outside the gene matches. This CDR3 has 15 residues. The CDR3 sequence is CASSSGTSRGNEQFF. Written as DNA, the CDR3 is TGCGCCAGCAGCTCCGGGACTAGCAGAGGCAATGAGCAGTTCTTC.

Only a few counts were recorded for this clonotype. The CDR3 region is CASSHQRGDILFF. The CDR3 bases are TGTGCCAGCAGCCACCAGCGGGGGGACATACTGTTTTTT. The rearrangement uses TRBV4-2 and TRBJ2-2; 9 nucleotides match TRBD2. The CDR3 is 13 residues long. V lost 3 bases and J lost 14; bases outside the gene matches: 7. CDR1 and CDR2 from the germline V gene are LGHNA and YNFKEQ.

This rearrangement joins TRBV6-5 to TRBJ2-7; D unresolved. Germline V gene sequence: CDR1 MNHEY, CDR2 SVGAGI. Trimming pared 2 bases from V and 5 bases from J, leaving 10 bases between. The CDR3 loop spans 13 amino acids. CDR3 sequence: CASSYSDYDEQYF. The CDR3 region has the DNA TGTGCCAGCAGTTACAGCGATTATGACGAGCAGTACTTC.

This clonotype was recorded at least ten times. The chain combines TRBV20-1 with TRBJ1-1; D unresolved. CDR1 and CDR2 from the germline V gene are DFQATT and SNEGSKA (reference sequence). This CDR3 is 13 amino acids long. Trimming stripped 3 bases from V and 1 base from J, with 9 bases between. The CDR3 DNA sequence: TGCAGTGCTAGGGCCGACACGAACACTGAAGCTTTCTTT. Translating gives CSARADTNTEAFF.

The chain recombines TRBV10-2 with TRBJ1-1; weak D call: TRBD1 (5 bases). The CDR3 consists of 16 residues. From germline, CDR1 is WSHSY and CDR2 SAAADI. The germline V and J ends were trimmed by 7 bases and 6 bases, with 24 bases remaining between them. CDR3 amino acids: CASNSADGGRDAEAFF. In DNA form, the CDR3 reads TGCGCCAGCAATTCAGCTGATGGGGGAAGGGACGCTGAAGCTTTCTTT.

This clonotype was seen more than once but under ten times. J is TRBJ1-2 and V is TRBV20-1; TRBD1 matches at 7 bases. Per the germline V gene, CDR1 is DFQATT and CDR2 is SNEGSKA (reference sequence). The CDR3 is 15 residues long. The junction had 14 bases not matched to a gene; V was cut back by 6 bases and J by 4 bases. The CDR3: CSAARGQRGFYGYTF. DNA of the CDR3: TGCAGTGCCGCCCGGGGACAGCGAGGATTCTATGGCTACACCTTC.

The chain carries TRBV5-1 and TRBJ2-7; tentative D call: TRBD2 (6 bases). The CDR3 spans 16 residues. The germline V gene encodes CDR1 SGHRS and CDR2 YFSETQ. The V and J ends lost 4 bases and 0 bases respectively, with 17 bases between them. Here the CDR3 reads CASSVGGARSSYEQYF. As DNA, the CDR3 is TGCGCCAGCAGCGTGGGGGGAGCGCGGAGCTCCTACGAGCAGTACTTC.

This clonotype was recorded a few times. The V gene is TRBV5-1, the J gene TRBJ2-1; TRBD2 matches at 8 bases. J was trimmed by 8 bases and V by 0 bases; bases with no gene match: 10. This CDR3 is 16 amino acids long. The germline V gene encodes CDR1 SGHRS and CDR2 YFSETQ. The chain's CDR3 is CASSLVRDSGGDEQFF. CDR3 in DNA: TGCGCCAGCAGCTTGGTGCGGGACTCGGGGGGGGATGAGCAGTTCTTC.

The table lists this clonotype with a few counts. CDR3 region: CASSSTLDKQPQHF. As DNA, the CDR3 is TGTGCCAGCAGCTCAACCCTCGACAAGCAGCCCCAGCATTTT. The gene calls are TRBV5-5 and TRBJ1-5; D not resolved. V was trimmed by 3 bases and J by 7 bases, leaving 14 bases between them. This CDR3 is 14 amino acids long. The germline V gene encodes CDR1 SGHKS and CDR2 YYEKEE (reference sequence).

This clonotype was observed once. The chain has TRBV7-8 and TRBJ1-1; tentative D call: TRBD1 (6 bases). CDR1 and CDR2 (germline): SGHVS, FQNEAQ. The germline V and J ends were trimmed by 5 bases and 3 bases, with 16 bases remaining between them. This CDR3 comprises 15 residues. The DNA of the CDR3 is TGTGCCAGCAGCCAGATATCAACAGGGTACACTGAAGCTTTCTTT. It yields the protein CASSQISTGYTEAFF.

This clonotype was detected a few times. The gene calls are TRBV24-1 and TRBJ2-1; D may correspond to TRBD1 or TRBD2 (6 bases each). Germline loops: CDR1 KGHDR, CDR2 SFDVKD. This CDR3 has 14 amino acids. Trimming cost V 4 bases and J 8 bases, with 14 bases left between them. The CDR3 coding sequence is TGTGCCACCAGTGAGGGGGCAGGGACTGATGAGCAGTTCTTC. Translating it yields CATSEGAGTDEQFF.

This clonotype appeared many times. The rearrangement uses TRBV12-3 or TRBV12-4 and TRBJ1-5; D is unclear. CDR3 length: 13 amino acids. The germline V and J ends were trimmed by 5 bases and 7 bases, with 12 bases remaining between them. As DNA, the CDR3 is TGTGCCAGCAGTGCCCGGGTGGGGCAGCCCCAGCATTTT. Protein sequence: CASSARVGQPQHF.

This rearrangement joins TRBV9 to TRBJ2-1; D is perhaps TRBD1 or TRBD2 (5 bases each). The CDR3 has 16 residues. CDR1 is SGDLS, CDR2 YYNGEE, per germline. Trimming took off 0 bases at V and 6 bases at J, with 16 bases between the two ends. This CDR3 is CASSVGSGADTNEQFF. The CDR3 DNA reads TGTGCCAGCAGCGTAGGGTCCGGGGCCGATACCAATGAGCAGTTCTTC.

The J gene is TRBJ2-1, the V gene TRBV6-1; 15 nucleotides match TRBD2. Germline values: CDR1 MNHNS, CDR2 SASEGT. With V trimmed by 5 bases and J by 2 bases, 10 bases remained unmatched. This CDR3 spans 19 amino acids. The chain's CDR3 is CASSPGGLAGGPPYNEQFF. The CDR3 DNA reads TGTGCCAGCAGTCCCGGTGGACTAGCGGGAGGGCCCCCCTACAATGAGCAGTTCTTC.

The chain carries TRBV7-3 and TRBJ2-3; tentative D call: TRBD2 (5 bases). The V end lost 3 bases, the J end lost 5 bases, and 15 bases lay between the germline ends. The CDR3 has 15 residues. The V gene's germline CDR1 is SGHTA and CDR2 FQGTGA. As DNA, the CDR3 is TGTGCCAGCAGCTTCCTCGGGGAACAACAAGATACGCAGTATTTT. Its translation is CASSFLGEQQDTQYF.

This clonotype has a handful of counts. The chain has TRBV7-2 and TRBJ2-3; 7 bases agree with TRBD2. There are 14 residues in the CDR3. The V segment lost 4 bases and the J segment 1 base; nucleotides outside the gene matches: 2. Germline CDR1 SGHTA, CDR2 FQGNSA. The CDR3 nucleotides are TGTGCCAGCAGCTCGACTAGCCGCACAGATACGCAGTATTTT. It specifies CASSSTSRTDTQYF.

Note on this clonotype: One junction end does not reproduce the germline sequence, and a read error may be involved. The gene calls are TRBV7-8 and TRBJ1-1; D uncertain. The CDR3 is 18 residues long. Germline CDR1 reads SGHVS; CDR2 reads FQNEAQ. The CDR3 nucleotides are TGTGCCAGCAGCTTAGCTCCCCGCACGCGACCCATGAACTCTGAAGCTTTCTTT. The encoded protein is CASSLAPRTRPMNSEAFF.

In this sample, this clonotype turned up many times. The chain's CDR3 is CAINIGGGPGNEQFF. The CDR3 DNA is TGTGCCATCAACATCGGCGGGGGCCCCGGCAATGAGCAGTTCTTC. The rearrangement links TRBV10-3 to TRBJ2-1, with a tentative D call TRBD2 (7 bases). The CDR3 runs 15 residues. Trimming removed 7 bases from V and 6 bases from J, with 19 bases in between. Germline CDR1 reads ENHRY; CDR2 reads SYGVKD.

The chain recombines TRBV15 with TRBJ2-7, with 7 positions matching TRBD2. This CDR3 is built from 17 residues. Losses at the gene ends were 0 bases for V and 5 bases for J; bases not matched to a gene: 13. CDR1 LNHNV and CDR2 YYDKDF come from the germline V gene (reference sequence). The CDR3 sequence: CATSRDGGVQRIHEQYF. CDR3 DNA sequence: TGTGCCACCAGCAGAGATGGGGGGGTCCAGCGCATCCACGAGCAGTACTTC.

J is TRBJ2-5 and V is TRBV29-1; 9 bases match TRBD1. V shed 7 bases, J shed 4 bases, and the junction held 4 bases outside the gene matches. This CDR3 contains 12 residues. Germline CDR1 SQVTM, CDR2 ANQGSEA. The CDR3 protein is CSALTGGETQYF. CDR3 bases: TGCAGCGCCCTGACAGGGGGAGAGACCCAGTACTTC.

V gene TRBV20-1 combines with J gene TRBJ2-5, with 8 nucleotides matching TRBD2. Germline V CDR1 and CDR2: DFQATT, SNEGSKA (reference sequence). V was pared by 0 bases and J by 5 bases, with 11 bases of the junction left unmatched. This CDR3 region has 16 residues. CDR3 sequence: CSARDQQREIEETQYF. The CDR3 nucleotides are TGCAGTGCTAGAGATCAACAGCGGGAGATTGAGGAGACCCAGTACTTC.

The chain has TRBV9 and TRBJ2-7; a possible D gene is TRBD1 (6 bases). The germline V and J ends were trimmed by 0 bases and 3 bases, with 16 bases remaining between them. The germline gives CDR1 SGDLS, CDR2 YYNGEE. The CDR3 spans 16 residues. This chain's CDR3 is CASSVGQAPGNYEQYF. The CDR3, as DNA: TGTGCCAGCAGCGTAGGACAGGCGCCGGGCAACTACGAGCAGTACTTC. Looking up the rest from reference TRBV9 and TRBJ2-7 gives the full variable domain: DSGVTQTPKHLITATGQRVTLRCSPRSGDLSVYWYQQSLDQGLQFLIQYYNGEERAKGNILERFSAQQFPDLHSELNLSSLELGDSALYFCASSVGQAPGNYEQYFGPGTRLTVT.

The sample holds many counts of this clonotype. The V gene is TRBV12-5, the J gene TRBJ1-1; D not certain. The ends were cut back, 0 bases at V and 4 bases at J, with 6 bases in the middle. The CDR3 spans 13 residues. Germline V gene sequence: CDR1 LGHNT, CDR2 FRNRAP. DNA of the CDR3: TGTGCTAGTGGTTTGGTACGGGGCACTGAAGCTTTCTTT. It translates to CASGLVRGTEAFF.

This clonotype was seen a few times. The rearrangement links TRBV12-3 or TRBV12-4 to TRBJ2-7; D is possibly TRBD2 (6 bases). The CDR3 has 16 residues. V shed 1 base and J shed 2 bases, with 15 bases lying between them. This CDR3 is CASSLGHGRGTYEQYF. In nucleotides, the CDR3 is TGTGCCAGCAGTTTAGGTCACGGGAGAGGGACCTACGAGCAGTACTTC.

This clonotype was counted only a few times. The J gene is TRBJ2-1, the V gene TRBV29-1, with 9 bases fitting TRBD2. CDR3 length: 13 residues. Unmatched junction bases numbered 11, after V lost 7 bases and J lost 10 bases. The V gene's germline CDR1 is SQVTM and CDR2 ANQGSEA. CDR3 sequence: CSAGGTSMYEQFF. The CDR3 DNA follows: TGCAGCGCTGGGGGGACTAGCATGTACGAGCAGTTCTTC.

This clonotype showed up just a few times. V and J are TRBV29-1 and TRBJ1-2, with unresolved D. Deletions cut 4 bases from V and 4 bases from J, with 10 bases between. Germline V lookup: CDR1 SQVTM, CDR2 ANQGSEA. The CDR3 runs to 12 residues. The CDR3 DNA is TGCAGCGTTGGCCAGGCCGGCTATGGCTACACCTTC. The encoded protein is CSVGQAGYGYTF.

This sequence joins TRBV29-1 and TRBJ1-2; TRBD1 matches 8 bases. CDR3 length: 14 residues. Germline lookup yields CDR1 SQVTM and CDR2 ANQGSEA. J lost 3 bases, V lost 7 bases, and 10 bases had no gene match. The CDR3 coding sequence is TGCAGCGGATTCTCCGGGACAGGCCACTATGGCTACACCTTC. This codes for CSGFSGTGHYGYTF. Together with reference TRBV29-1 and TRBJ1-2, the CDR3 gives the full variable domain: SAVISQKPSRDICQRGTSLTIQCQVDSQVTMMFWYRQQPGQSLTLIATANQGSEATYESGFVIDKFPISRPNLTFSTLTVSNMSPEDSSIYLCSGFSGTGHYGYTFGSGTRLTVV.